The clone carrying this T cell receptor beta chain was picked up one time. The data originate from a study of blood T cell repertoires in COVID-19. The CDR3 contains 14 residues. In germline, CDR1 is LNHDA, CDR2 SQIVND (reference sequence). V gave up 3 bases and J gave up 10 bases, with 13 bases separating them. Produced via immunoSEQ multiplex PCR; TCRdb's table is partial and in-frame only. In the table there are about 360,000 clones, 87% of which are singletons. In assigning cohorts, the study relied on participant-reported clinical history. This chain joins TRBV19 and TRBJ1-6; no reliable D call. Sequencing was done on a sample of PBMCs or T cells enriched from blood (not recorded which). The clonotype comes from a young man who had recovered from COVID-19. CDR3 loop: CASSMDRDRSPLHF. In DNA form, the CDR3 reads TGTGCCAGTAGTATGGACCGGGATCGATCACCCCTCCACTTT.